The 14 T cell receptor beta chains presented below share a single source sample, sequenced in a study of T cell repertoires in cytomegalovirus infection. No antigens are known for them. TCRdb used MiXCR to reprocess the reads, holding one entry per CDR3 protein. The sample yields some 500,000 distinct CDR3 sequences, roughly 42% seen once. The source was cultured PBMCs, collected from culture after CMV antigen stimulation. These receptor sequences come from a human donor in good health (CMV status not recorded). Some clones in this sample may be carry-over from other donors' samples.

This clonotype appeared a few times. This chain links TRBV7-6 with TRBJ2-1; 11 bases agree with TRBD2. This CDR3 comprises 20 residues. V shed 3 bases and J 4 bases; nucleotides not matched to a gene: 17. From germline, CDR1 is SGHVS and CDR2 FNYEAQ. CDR3 protein: CASSFGTSGDPQGFYNEQFF. CDR3 DNA: TGTGCCAGCAGCTTCGGGACTAGCGGAGACCCCCAAGGATTTTACAATGAGCAGTTCTTC.

This clonotype was found a few times. This rearrangement joins TRBV6-1 to TRBJ2-2, with D perhaps matching TRBD1 or TRBD2 (5 bases each). Trimming stripped 1 base from V and 1 base from J, with 10 bases between. The germline CDR1 and CDR2 sequences are MNHNS and SASEGT. The CDR3 is made up of 16 amino acids. In DNA, the CDR3 is TGTGCCAGCAGTGAAGTTACGGGGCTGAACACCGGGGAGCTGTTTTTT. Protein sequence: CASSEVTGLNTGELFF.

The J gene is TRBJ2-7, the V gene TRBV6-1; TRBD1 matches 9 bases. V was pared by 4 bases and J by 6 bases, with 13 bases of the junction left unmatched. This CDR3 spans 16 amino acids. Per germline, CDR1 MNHNS and CDR2 SASEGT. The CDR3 DNA sequence: TGTGCCAGCAGTGCCCTTCGGGGGACAGGGCTCTCCGAGCAGTACTTC. It is translated as CASSALRGTGLSEQYF.

This clonotype was seen many times. The gene calls are TRBV7-2 and TRBJ1-3, with no clear D. V was clipped by 2 bases and J by 0 bases, with 8 bases between them. Germline CDR1 reads SGHTA; CDR2 reads FQGNSA. This CDR3 is built from 15 residues. The CDR3 spells CASSLPDYSGNTIYF. The CDR3 nucleotides read TGTGCCAGCAGCTTACCGGATTACTCTGGAAACACCATATATTTT. Using reference TRBV7-2 and TRBJ1-3 for the parts outside the CDR3, the full variable domain is GAGVSQSPSNKVTEKGKDVELRCDPISGHTALYWYRQSLGQGLEFLIYFQGNSAPDKSGLPSDRFSAERTGGSVSTLTIQRTQQEDSAVYLCASSLPDYSGNTIYFGEGSWLTVV.

This clonotype came up a few times. This chain connects TRBV12-3 or TRBV12-4 to TRBJ1-2; no reliable D call. The CDR3 is 14 amino acids. Trimming left V 3 bases short and J 4 bases short, with 12 bases between. CDR3 sequence (DNA): TGTGCCAGCAGTTTCTCACAGATGGGCTATGGCTACACCTTC. It specifies CASSFSQMGYGYTF.

This clonotype was detected only once. The genes are TRBV27 and TRBJ2-7; 8 bases fit TRBD1. The V gene's germline CDR1 is MNHEY and CDR2 SMNVEV (reference sequence). The length of the CDR3 is 12 residues. The J segment lost 6 bases and the V segment lost 7 bases, leaving 5 bases of the junction unmatched. The CDR3 loop is CASTAGGREQYF. Here the CDR3 DNA reads TGTGCCAGCACGGCAGGGGGCCGCGAGCAGTACTTC.

The chain is built from TRBV7-8 and TRBJ2-7; the match to TRBD2 covers 11 bases. The CDR3 contains 14 residues. The germline V gene encodes CDR1 SGHVS and CDR2 FQNEAQ. Trimming cost V 5 bases and J 2 bases; bases outside gene matches: 2. CDR3 protein: CASSTGLAAYEQYF. As DNA, the CDR3 is TGTGCCAGCAGCACGGGACTAGCGGCCTACGAGCAGTACTTC.

The chain couples TRBV7-8 to TRBJ2-1, with D possibly TRBD1 on 5 matching bases. The length of the CDR3 is 13 residues. Trimming cost V 5 bases and J 10 bases, with 15 bases left between them. The germline V gene has CDR1 SGHVS and CDR2 FQNEAQ. The CDR3 is CASSSRGGGEQFF. The CDR3 DNA reads as TGTGCCAGCAGCAGTAGGGGTGGCGGAGAGCAGTTCTTC.

The chain carries TRBV7-8 and TRBJ1-2; the match to TRBD1 covers 8 bases. With V trimmed by 8 bases and J by 4 bases, 12 bases remained unmatched. This CDR3 has 15 residues. Germline loops: CDR1 SGHVS, CDR2 FQNEAQ. The CDR3 reads CASSFRQGAGYGYTF. CDR3 nucleotides: TGTGCCAGCTCCTTCCGTCAGGGGGCTGGCTATGGCTACACCTTC. The full variable domain, completed using reference TRBV7-8 and TRBJ1-2, is GAGVSQSPRYKVAKRGQDVALRCDPISGHVSLFWYQQALGQGPEFLTYFQNEAQLDKSGLPSDRFFAERPEGSVSTLKIQRTQQEDSAVYLCASSFRQGAGYGYTFGSGTRLTVV.

This clonotype was seen a single time. The chain has TRBV4-2 and TRBJ1-5; 7 bases align to TRBD1. Germline V gives CDR1 LGHNA, CDR2 YNFKEQ. The CDR3 is 17 amino acids. V was pared by 0 bases and J by 0 bases, with 5 bases of the junction left unmatched. Written as DNA, the CDR3 is TGTGCCAGCAGCCAAGACTCCGGGACAGATAGCAATCAGCCCCAGCATTTT. It yields the protein CASSQDSGTDSNQPQHF.

This clonotype was recorded once. The V and J genes are TRBV7-4 and TRBJ2-2; no clear D gene. Germline lookup yields CDR1 SGHVT and CDR2 SQSDAQ. The CDR3 loop spans 15 amino acids. Trimming left V 2 bases short and J 0 bases short, with 7 bases between. The CDR3 DNA reads as TGTGCCAGCAGCTTAATGCTAGCGAACACCGGGGAGCTGTTTTTT. Its protein is CASSLMLANTGELFF.

The J gene is TRBJ2-3, the V gene TRBV5-3; 8 bases agree with TRBD2. Being an ORF, TRBV5-3 has a function that is uncertain. The CDR3 consists of 15 residues. After removal of 8 bases from V and 4 bases from J, the junction contained 12 bases not matched to a gene. CDR3 region: CASSIARGGADTQYF. For the CDR3, the DNA is TGTGCCAGCAGCATAGCCCGGGGGGGCGCAGATACGCAGTATTTT.

This clonotype has at least ten counts. The chain combines TRBV7-2 with TRBJ2-3, with 9 bases lining up with TRBD2. CDR3 length: 19 amino acids. The trim removed 4 bases at V and 0 bases at J, leaving 14 bases unmatched. The germline gives CDR1 SGHTA, CDR2 FQGNSA. CDR3 residues: CASSSDPLLAGASTDTQYF. The CDR3 region has the DNA TGTGCCAGCAGCTCCGATCCCCTCTTAGCGGGAGCCAGCACAGATACGCAGTATTTT.

This clonotype was observed a few times. The chain combines TRBV3-1 with TRBJ2-5; TRBD2 is a possible D gene (6 bases). With 3 bases removed from V and 2 bases from J, the gap between germline ends came to 22 bases. The CDR3 is made up of 18 amino acids. Germline CDR1 reads LGHDT; CDR2 reads YNNKEL (reference sequence). The CDR3 reads CASSHLFETSSKQETQYF. CDR3 coding DNA: TGTGCCAGCAGCCATCTCTTTGAGACTAGTTCGAAACAAGAGACCCAGTACTTC.